This T cell receptor beta chain was sequenced in a study of cytomegalovirus exposure and HLA in healthy donors. Study results and limitations: Reports described diagnosis of cytomegalovirus status by the classifier as highly specific and sensitive. According to a subsequent analysis, TCR clusters from the first cohort were inclined to appear together in the 110 or so validation repertoires.

Turning to this clone: The antigen is unknown.

This table comes from immunoSEQ multiplex PCR, and its TCRdb copy is limited to in-frame clones, with some not included. The repertoire includes around 130,000 clones, roughly 86% of them detected once, and approximately 1.5% sits in the top ten. Per germline, CDR1 SGHRS and CDR2 YFSETQ. This CDR3 is 15 amino acids long. The V gene lost 2 bases and the J gene lost 0 bases, with 12 bases spanning the gap. The material sequenced was PBMCs. The chain couples TRBV5-1 to TRBJ2-7, with D possibly matching TRBD2 (6 bases). This sequence originates from a young man in good health and CMV-seronegative. This CDR3 reads CASSLTPSASYEQYF. CDR3 coding DNA: TGCGCCAGCAGCTTAACTCCTAGCGCCTCCTACGAGCAGTACTTC.